This is a list of T cell receptor beta chains from one sample in a study of shared clonotypes between healthy human individuals. Profiling relied on immunoSEQ multiplex PCR, and the TCRdb table lists in-frame clones only, not all of them. The data contain roughly 1 million clones, about 84% of them singletons. The source material was memory CD4+ T cells from PBMCs. These receptors originate from a man younger than 35 in good health. Some clones in this sample may be carry-over from other donors' samples. Both conserved end residues are part of each CDR3. The D gene is left open where the match is weak. Clone size appears in some rows only: once, few, many, or a class for an expanded clone.

j_call cdr3_length v_call clone_size d_call cdr3_aa cdr3_nt
TRBJ2-7 15 TRBV19 . TRBD2 CASSMASGNSYEQYF TGTGCCAGTAGTATGGCTAGCGGGAACTCCTACGAGCAGTACTTC
TRBJ1-3 14 TRBV5-1 once . CASSGDYSGNTIYF TGCGCCAGCAGCGGCGATTACTCTGGAAACACCATATATTTT
TRBJ1-1 14 TRBV28 once . CASSSTGLNTEAFF TGTGCCAGCAGTTCAACTGGACTGAACACTGAAGCTTTCTTT
TRBJ1-3 14 TRBV30 . . CAWTTGFSGNTIYF TGTGCCTGGACCACAGGCTTCTCTGGAAACACCATATATTTT
TRBJ2-1 17 TRBV5-1 . TRBD2 CASRPGTSLSYDNEQFF TGCGCCAGCAGACCCGGGACTAGCCTGTCTTATGACAATGAGCAGTTCTTC
TRBJ1-5 15 TRBV2 . . CASSSAGGNNQPQHF TGTGCCAGCAGTTCCGCCGGCGGCAACAATCAGCCCCAGCATTTT
TRBJ1-3 17 TRBV14 . . CASSQIDYRTSGNTIYF TGTGCCAGCAGCCAAATTGACTATCGAACCTCTGGAAACACCATATATTTT
TRBJ2-1 14 TRBV29-1 . TRBD2 CSVEGGRAYNEQFF TGCAGCGTGGAGGGCGGGAGGGCCTACAATGAGCAGTTCTTC
TRBJ2-2 14 TRBV9 once TRBD2 CASTYGRRGGELFF TGTGCCAGTACCTACGGGAGGAGGGGCGGGGAGCTGTTTTTT
TRBJ1-5 15 TRBV19 . . CASSIGAGGNQPQHF TGTGCCAGTAGTATCGGGGCGGGTGGCAATCAGCCCCAGCATTTT
TRBJ2-2 14 TRBV5-1 . . CASSLGLVPGELFF TGCGCCAGCAGCTTGGGTCTAGTCCCCGGGGAGCTGTTTTTT
TRBJ1-4 15 TRBV5-3 . . CARSLRPATNEKLFF TGTGCCAGAAGCTTACGACCGGCAACTAATGAAAAACTGTTTTTT
TRBJ2-2 19 TRBV7-9 . TRBD2 CASTANSRTSGTLTGELFF TGTGCCAGCACCGCCAACAGCAGGACTAGCGGAACCCTGACCGGGGAGCTGTTTTTT
TRBJ2-1 15 TRBV7-3 . TRBD2 CASSLISGRGYEQFF TGTGCCAGCAGCTTAATTAGCGGGAGAGGTTATGAGCAGTTCTTC